A single sample gave rise to the 2 T cell receptor beta chains below, sequenced in a study of blood T cell repertoires in COVID-19. TCRdb's copy holds only in-frame clones and misses some; the assay was immunoSEQ multiplex PCR. The profile shows about 200,000 clones, around nine tenths of them singletons. Sequenced input: peripheral blood. The source is a middle-aged man with acute or convalescent COVID-19.

This chain links TRBV7-8 with TRBJ1-6, with 10 bases aligning to TRBD1. Germline CDR1 and CDR2: SGHVS and FQNEAQ. Trimming cost V 5 bases and J 6 bases; bases outside gene matches: 10. This CDR3 region has 17 residues. CDR3 amino acids: CASSHLGQGVRNSPLHF. CDR3 bases: TGTGCCAGCAGCCACCTCGGACAGGGGGTGCGTAATTCACCCCTCCACTTT. The whole variable domain, remainder taken from reference TRBV7-8 and TRBJ1-6, is GAGVSQSPRYKVAKRGQDVALRCDPISGHVSLFWYQQALGQGPEFLTYFQNEAQLDKSGLPSDRFFAERPEGSVSTLKIQRTQQEDSAVYLCASSHLGQGVRNSPLHFGNGTRLTVT.

V usage is TRBV30 and J usage is TRBJ1-5; D is unclear. Germline CDR1 is GTSNPN and CDR2 is SVGIG (reference sequence). CDR3 length: 12 residues. V was pared by 4 bases and J by 6 bases, with 10 bases between. Written as DNA, the CDR3 is TGTGCCTGGAATCTGGGCAGTCAGCCCCAGCATTTT. Amino acid sequence: CAWNLGSQPQHF. Full variable domain (rest looked up from reference TRBV30 and TRBJ1-5): SQTIHQWPATLVQPVGSPLSLECTVEGTSNPNLYWYRQAAGRGLQLLFYSVGIGQISSEVPQNLSASRPQDRQFILSSKKLLLSDSGFYLCAWNLGSQPQHFGDGTRLSIL.